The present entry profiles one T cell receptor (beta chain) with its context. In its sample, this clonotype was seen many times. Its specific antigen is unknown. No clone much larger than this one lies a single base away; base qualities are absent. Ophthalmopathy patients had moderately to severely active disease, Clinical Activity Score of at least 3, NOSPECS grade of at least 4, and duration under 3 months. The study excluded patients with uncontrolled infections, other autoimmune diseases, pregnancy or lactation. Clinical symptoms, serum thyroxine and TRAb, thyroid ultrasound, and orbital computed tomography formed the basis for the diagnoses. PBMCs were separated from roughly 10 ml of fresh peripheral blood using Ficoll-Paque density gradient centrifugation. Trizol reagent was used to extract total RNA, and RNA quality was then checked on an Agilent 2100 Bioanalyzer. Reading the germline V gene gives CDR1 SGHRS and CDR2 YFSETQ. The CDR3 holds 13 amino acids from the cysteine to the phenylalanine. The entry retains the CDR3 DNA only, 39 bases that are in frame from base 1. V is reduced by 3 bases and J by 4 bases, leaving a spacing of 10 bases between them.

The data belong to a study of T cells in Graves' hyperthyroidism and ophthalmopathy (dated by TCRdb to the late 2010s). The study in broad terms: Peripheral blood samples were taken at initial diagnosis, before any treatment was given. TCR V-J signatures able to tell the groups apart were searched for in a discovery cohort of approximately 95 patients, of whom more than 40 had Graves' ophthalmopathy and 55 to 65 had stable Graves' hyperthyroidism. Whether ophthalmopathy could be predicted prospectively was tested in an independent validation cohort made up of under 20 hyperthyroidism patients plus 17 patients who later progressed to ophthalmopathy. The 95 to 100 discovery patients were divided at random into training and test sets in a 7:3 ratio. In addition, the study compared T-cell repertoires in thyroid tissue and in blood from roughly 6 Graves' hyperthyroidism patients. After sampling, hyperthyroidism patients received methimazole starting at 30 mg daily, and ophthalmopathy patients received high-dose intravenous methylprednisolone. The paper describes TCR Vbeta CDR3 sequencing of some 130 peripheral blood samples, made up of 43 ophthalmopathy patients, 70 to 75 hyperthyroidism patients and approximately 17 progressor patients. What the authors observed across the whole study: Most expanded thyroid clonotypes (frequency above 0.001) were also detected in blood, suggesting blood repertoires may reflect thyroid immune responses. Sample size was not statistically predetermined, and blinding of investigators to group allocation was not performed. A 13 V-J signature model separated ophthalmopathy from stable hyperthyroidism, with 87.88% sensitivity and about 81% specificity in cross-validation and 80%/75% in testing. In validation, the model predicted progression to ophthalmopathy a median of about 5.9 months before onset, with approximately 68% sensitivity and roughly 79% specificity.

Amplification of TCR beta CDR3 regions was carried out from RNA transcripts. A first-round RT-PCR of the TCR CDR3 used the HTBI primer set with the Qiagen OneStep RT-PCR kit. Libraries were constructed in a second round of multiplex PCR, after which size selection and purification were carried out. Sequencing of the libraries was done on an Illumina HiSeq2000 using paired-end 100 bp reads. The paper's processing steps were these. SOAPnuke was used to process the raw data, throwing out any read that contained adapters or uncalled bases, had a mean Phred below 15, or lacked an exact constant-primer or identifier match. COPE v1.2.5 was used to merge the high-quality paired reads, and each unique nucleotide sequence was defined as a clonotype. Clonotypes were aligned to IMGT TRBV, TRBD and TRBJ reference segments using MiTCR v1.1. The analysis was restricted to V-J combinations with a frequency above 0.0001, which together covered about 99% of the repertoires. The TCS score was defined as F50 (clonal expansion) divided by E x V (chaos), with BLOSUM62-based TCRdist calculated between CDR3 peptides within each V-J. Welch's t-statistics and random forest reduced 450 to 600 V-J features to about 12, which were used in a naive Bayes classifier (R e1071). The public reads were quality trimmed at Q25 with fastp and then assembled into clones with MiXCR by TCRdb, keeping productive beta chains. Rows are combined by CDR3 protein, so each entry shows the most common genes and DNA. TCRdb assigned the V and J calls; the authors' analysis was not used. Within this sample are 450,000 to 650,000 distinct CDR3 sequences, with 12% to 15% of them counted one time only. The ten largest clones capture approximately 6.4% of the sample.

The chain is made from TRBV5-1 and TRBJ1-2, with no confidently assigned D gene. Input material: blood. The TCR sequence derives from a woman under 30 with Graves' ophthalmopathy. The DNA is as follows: TGCGCCAGCAGCTGGAACCGAGCCTATGGCTACACCTTC. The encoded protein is CASSWNRAYGYTF.